The clone carrying this TCR beta chain is a singleton in its sample. Its antigen is currently unknown. The sample belongs to a study of cytomegalovirus exposure and HLA in healthy donors. Study-wide results and limits: Later on, a genetic analysis was performed. It linked a missense variant in DCLRE1C with V- and J-gene trimming of TCR beta. Researchers reportedly found TCR beta sequences accurately predicted most subjects' HLA-A and HLA-B alleles.

This PCR relied on a set of 60 Vbeta primers and 13 Jbeta primers. Libraries were prepared by immunoSEQ multiplex PCR; TCRdb keeps only in-frame clonotypes and omits some of them. The sample holds fewer than 150,000 clones; around 80% are singletons and the top ten take over 0.2%. Germline CDR1 and CDR2: KGHSH and LQKENI. This CDR3 comprises 11 residues. With 4 bases removed from V and 7 bases from J, the gap between germline ends came to 8 bases. The chain carries TRBV18 and TRBJ2-7; D uncertain. The sample taken for sequencing was PBMCs. The receptor was derived from a man aged 50 to 60 in good health and CMV-seronegative. The CDR3 DNA follows: TGTGCCAGCTCACTCCTCGGTGAGCAGTACTTC. As protein: CASSLLGEQYF.